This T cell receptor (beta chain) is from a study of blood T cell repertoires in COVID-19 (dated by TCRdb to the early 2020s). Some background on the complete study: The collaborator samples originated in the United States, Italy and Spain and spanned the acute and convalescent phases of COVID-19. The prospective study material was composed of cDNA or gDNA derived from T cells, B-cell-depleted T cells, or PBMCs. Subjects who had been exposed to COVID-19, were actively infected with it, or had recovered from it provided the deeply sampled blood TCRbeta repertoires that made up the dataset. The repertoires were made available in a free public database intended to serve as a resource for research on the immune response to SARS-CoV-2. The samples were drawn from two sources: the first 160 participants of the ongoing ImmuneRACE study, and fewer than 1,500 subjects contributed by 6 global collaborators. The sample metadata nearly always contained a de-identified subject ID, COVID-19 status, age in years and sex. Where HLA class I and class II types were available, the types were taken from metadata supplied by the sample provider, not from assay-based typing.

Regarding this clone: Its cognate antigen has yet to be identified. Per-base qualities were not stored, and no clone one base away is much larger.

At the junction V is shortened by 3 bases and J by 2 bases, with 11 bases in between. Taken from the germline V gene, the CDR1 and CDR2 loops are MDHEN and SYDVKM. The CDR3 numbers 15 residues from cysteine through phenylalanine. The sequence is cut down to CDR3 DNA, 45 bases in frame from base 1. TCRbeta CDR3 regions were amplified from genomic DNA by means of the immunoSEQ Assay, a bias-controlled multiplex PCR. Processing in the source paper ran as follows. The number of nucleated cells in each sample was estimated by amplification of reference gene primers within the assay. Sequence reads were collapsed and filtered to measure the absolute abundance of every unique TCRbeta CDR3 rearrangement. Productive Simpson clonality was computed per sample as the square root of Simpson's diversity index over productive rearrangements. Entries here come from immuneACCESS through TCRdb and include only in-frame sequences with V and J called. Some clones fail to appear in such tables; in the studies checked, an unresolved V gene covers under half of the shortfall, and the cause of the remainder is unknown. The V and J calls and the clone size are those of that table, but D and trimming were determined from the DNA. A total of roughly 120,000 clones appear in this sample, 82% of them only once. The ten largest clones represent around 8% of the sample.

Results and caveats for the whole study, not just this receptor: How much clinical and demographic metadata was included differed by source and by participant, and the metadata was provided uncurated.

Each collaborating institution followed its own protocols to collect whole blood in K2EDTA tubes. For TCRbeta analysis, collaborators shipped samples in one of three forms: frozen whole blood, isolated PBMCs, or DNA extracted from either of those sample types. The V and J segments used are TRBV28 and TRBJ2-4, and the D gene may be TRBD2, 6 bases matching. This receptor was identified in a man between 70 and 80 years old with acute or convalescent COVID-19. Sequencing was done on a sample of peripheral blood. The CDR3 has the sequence CASSLVGGTKNIQYF. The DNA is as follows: TGTGCCAGCAGTTTGGTGGGGGGAACCAAAAACATTCAGTACTTC.